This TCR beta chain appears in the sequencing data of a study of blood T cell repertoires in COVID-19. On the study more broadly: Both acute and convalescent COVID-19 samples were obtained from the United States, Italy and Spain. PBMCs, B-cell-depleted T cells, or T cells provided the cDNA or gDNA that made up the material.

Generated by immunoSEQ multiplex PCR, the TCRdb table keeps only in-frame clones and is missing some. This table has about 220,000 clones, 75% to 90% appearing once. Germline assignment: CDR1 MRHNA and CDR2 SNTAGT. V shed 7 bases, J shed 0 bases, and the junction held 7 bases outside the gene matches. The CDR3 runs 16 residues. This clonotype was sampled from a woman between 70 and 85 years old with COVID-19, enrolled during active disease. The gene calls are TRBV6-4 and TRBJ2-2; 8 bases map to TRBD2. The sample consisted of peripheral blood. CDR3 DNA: TGTGCCAGCACGCCCTTAGCGGGAACGAACACCGGGGAGCTGTTTTTT. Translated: CASTPLAGTNTGELFF.